The 13 T cell receptor beta chains below come from one sample, sequenced in a study of blood T cells in healthy people across ages. Using a J-beta primer mix together with a sample-barcoded 5' primer, a second PCR was run for 7 to 11 cycles. TCRdb used MiXCR to reprocess the 5' RACE reads, holding one entry per CDR3 protein. This sample has roughly 1,500,000 distinct CDR3 sequences, with 30% to 35% found just once. Sequencing used blood. The receptor source for this set is a woman in her 30s in good health.

The chain recombines TRBV11-2 with TRBJ2-5; D is perhaps TRBD2 (5 bases). There are 17 residues in the CDR3. V was clipped by 5 bases and J by 11 bases, with 30 bases between them. Per germline, CDR1 SGHAT and CDR2 FQNNGV. The CDR3 protein is CASSKPKERLIGNEQYF. As DNA, the CDR3 is TGTGCCAGCAGCAAACCCAAGGAGCGGCTCATCGGGAATGAGCAGTACTTC. Full variable domain (remainder filled in from reference TRBV11-2 and TRBJ2-5): EAGVAQSPRYKIIEKRQSVAFWCNPISGHATLYWYQQILGQGPKLLIQFQNNGVVDDSQLPKDRFSAERLKGVDSTLKIQPAKLEDSAVYLCASSKPKERLIGNEQYFGPGTRLLVL.

The chain links TRBV6-5 to TRBJ2-5; 9 positions agree with TRBD2. Germline V CDR1 and CDR2: MNHEY, SVGAGI. The CDR3 sequence is 15 residues long. With 6 bases clipped from V and 4 bases from J, the junction kept 9 bases outside the gene matches. For the CDR3, the DNA is TGTGCCAGCAGCCAGCTTAGCGGGGGCGGAGAGACCCAGTACTTC. This translates into CASSQLSGGGETQYF.

CDR3 in amino acids: CASSQVLAGTNEQFF. The CDR3 DNA reads TGTGCCAGCAGCCAAGTGCTAGCGGGAACTAATGAGCAGTTCTTC. The V gene is TRBV3-1, the J gene TRBJ2-1; 9 nucleotides match TRBD2. Trimming at V came to 1 base and at J to 7 bases, leaving 5 bases not matched to a gene. The CDR3 totals 15 residues. Germline loops: CDR1 LGHDT, CDR2 YNNKEL (reference sequence).

The chain couples TRBV6-1 to TRBJ2-5; D unresolved. This CDR3 region has 12 residues. V lost 7 bases and J lost 2, with 8 bases in between. Germline loops: CDR1 MNHNS, CDR2 SASEGT. The CDR3 loop is CASNRLQETQYF. The CDR3 DNA reads as TGTGCCAGCAATAGGCTTCAAGAGACCCAGTACTTC.

The rearrangement joins TRBV28 to TRBJ1-1; D is perhaps TRBD1 (5 bases). Trimming shortened V by 9 bases and J by 2 bases, and 16 bases separated the two germline ends. This CDR3 has 14 amino acids. The germline V gene has CDR1 MDHEN and CDR2 SYDVKM. Written as DNA, the CDR3 is TGTGCCAGTGGGGGTGGGTCCGGCAACACTGAAGCTTTCTTT. Its translation: CASGGGSGNTEAFF.

There are many counts of this clonotype. The CDR3 DNA sequence: TGCAGCGTTGAACCCCAGAACTCCTACAATGAGCAGTTCTTC. Encoded protein: CSVEPQNSYNEQFF. J is TRBJ2-1 and V is TRBV29-1; no reliable D call. From germline, CDR1 is SQVTM and CDR2 ANQGSEA. The CDR3 sequence is 14 residues long. V lost 2 bases and J 0 bases, leaving 8 bases between the germline ends.

A word on this clonotype: The junction differs from germline at one of its ends, possibly a read error. This chain links TRBV7-8 with TRBJ2-2; D might be TRBD2 (5 bases). CDR1 is SGHVS, CDR2 FQNEAQ, per germline. The CDR3 is made up of 13 amino acids. The CDR3 protein is CASSTDITGVLFF. CDR3 sequence (DNA): TGTGCCAGCAGCACCGACATAACCGGGGTGCTGTTTTTT.

The chain joins TRBV29-1 to TRBJ1-1, with D possibly TRBD1 on 5 matching bases. CDR3 length: 16 residues. Trimming took off 1 base at V and 4 bases at J, with 19 bases between the two ends. CDR1 and CDR2 (germline): SQVTM, ANQGSEA. Here the CDR3 reads CSVEGVAGIMSTEAFF. The CDR3 DNA is TGCAGCGTTGAAGGAGTGGCAGGGATCATGAGCACTGAAGCTTTCTTT.

The chain couples TRBV7-6 to TRBJ2-5; tentatively, D is TRBD2 (5 bases). Deletions cut 0 bases from V and 4 bases from J, with 12 bases between. Germline CDR1 SGHVS, CDR2 FNYEAQ. The CDR3 contains 15 residues. The CDR3 protein is CASSLAPYGVETQYF. The CDR3 DNA follows: TGTGCCAGCAGCTTAGCCCCCTACGGGGTAGAGACCCAGTACTTC.

In DNA form, the CDR3 reads TGTGCCACCAGCAGAGTAAGACAGGGGATAGAGACCCAGTACTTC. Translation gives CATSRVRQGIETQYF. This chain links TRBV15 with TRBJ2-5; 8 positions match TRBD1. This CDR3 has 15 residues. The V gene end was trimmed by 1 base and the J gene end by 4 bases; junction bases not matched to a gene: 5. The germline CDR1 and CDR2 sequences are LNHNV and YYDKDF (reference sequence). The entire variable domain, with the rest obtained from reference TRBV15 and TRBJ2-5, is as follows: DAMVIQNPRYQVTQFGKPVTLSCSQTLNHNVMYWYQQKSSQAPKLLFHYYDKDFNNEADTPDNFQSRRPNTSFCFLDIRSPGLGDTAMYLCATSRVRQGIETQYFGPGTRLLVL.

This rearrangement joins TRBV5-5 to TRBJ1-4; D unresolved. In germline, CDR1 is SGHKS, CDR2 YYEKEE (reference sequence). The V and J ends lost 3 bases and 5 bases respectively, with 8 bases between them. The CDR3 consists of 13 residues. The chain's CDR3 is CASSYRRNEKLFF. The CDR3 nucleotides are TGTGCCAGCAGCTACCGCAGGAATGAAAAACTGTTTTTT.

This clonotype was seen repeatedly, ten times or more. The rearrangement uses TRBV7-3 and TRBJ2-3, with 7 bases that match TRBD1. The CDR3 contains 15 residues. Germline CDR1 reads SGHTA; CDR2 reads FQGTGA. V shed 2 bases, J shed 4 bases, and the junction held 6 bases outside the gene matches. This CDR3 is CASSLQGVIADTQYF. DNA for the CDR3: TGTGCCAGCAGCTTACAGGGGGTTATCGCAGATACGCAGTATTTT.

The CDR3 loop reads CASSQSGGRLDTEAFF. Written as DNA, the CDR3 is TGTGCCAGCAGCCAAAGCGGGGGGCGCTTGGACACTGAAGCTTTCTTT. The chain has TRBV7-9 and TRBJ1-1; D perhaps matches TRBD1 (6 bases). This CDR3 spans 16 amino acids. The V and J ends lost 5 bases and 3 bases respectively, with 19 bases between them. Germline-derived CDR1 and CDR2 are SEHNR and FQNEAQ (reference sequence).